These T cell receptor beta chains were read from a single sample in a study of human T cells and chemical hapten exposure. TCRdb ran MiXCR on the RACE reads and lists one entry per CDR3 protein. The sample carries 90,000 to 110,000 distinct CDR3 sequences, less than 10% recorded once. The specimen comprised whole blood, sampled in connection with sensitization to the hapten diphenylcyclopropenone (DPC). The receptors derive from a middle-aged woman with alopecia areata. Some clones in this sample may be carry-over from other donors' samples. Both conserved end residues are part of each CDR3. The D gene is left open where the match is weak. Expanded clones get a size class; other rows say once, few or many, or leave the size out.

D | J | V | size | DNA | CDR3
TRBD1 | TRBJ2-7 | TRBV7-9 | NA | TGTGCCAGCAGCTTTTTCGGGACAGGACAATACGAGCAGTACTTC | CASSFFGTGQYEQYF
NA | TRBJ2-7 | TRBV7-2 | NA | TGTGCCAGCAGCTTGTTTCACCAGAGCTCCTACGAGCAGTACTTC | CASSLFHQSSYEQYF
TRBD1 | TRBJ1-4 | TRBV5-1 | NA | TGCGCCAGCAGCTTGGGTTTGAGGCAGGGGGTTTTGCGGTCCGAGACTGAAAAACTGTTTTTT | CASSLGLRQGVLRSETEKLFF
NA | TRBJ1-1 | TRBV4-3 | NA | TGCGCCAGCAGCCTTCTGGAATCTAACACTGAAGCTTTCTTT | CASSLLESNTEAFF
TRBD1 | TRBJ2-7 | TRBV5-1 | NA | TGCGCCAGCAGCCGGGGACAGGGGACCACCTACGAGCAGTACTTC | CASSRGQGTTYEQYF
NA | TRBJ2-1 | TRBV7-9 | few | TGTGCCAGCAGCTTAGCCTCTCCGGTTGGGTTCTTC | CASSLASPVGFF
NA | TRBJ1-2 | TRBV6-2/TRBV6-3 | NA | TGTGCCAGCAACGGGGTTTTGGACTATGGCTACACCTTC | CASNGVLDYGYTF
TRBD2 | TRBJ2-1 | TRBV24-1 | many | TGTGCCACCAGTGCTAGCGGGTCCTACAATGAGCAGTTCTTC | CATSASGSYNEQFF
NA | TRBJ1-4 | TRBV29-1 | NA | TGCAGCGTTGTATACGGATCGGCTAATGAAAAACTGTTTTTT | CSVVYGSANEKLFF
NA | TRBJ2-7 | TRBV6-6 | NA | TGTGCCAGCAGCCGGACCTACGAGCAGTACTTC | CASSRTYEQYF
NA | TRBJ1-2 | TRBV20-1 | many | TGCAGTGCTAGACAGATCTCCTATGGCTACACCTTC | CSARQISYGYTF
TRBD2 | TRBJ2-1 | TRBV18 | many | TGTGCCAGCTCATCTATTCTGACTAGCGGGGGCGAGGAGCAGTTCTTC | CASSSILTSGGEEQFF
NA | TRBJ1-2 | TRBV7-9 | NA | TGTGCCAGCAGCTCCGGACCCCCCAACAGGGCCGCGAACTATGGCTACACCTTC | CASSSGPPNRAANYGYTF
NA | TRBJ1-6 | TRBV4-1 | many | TGCGCCAGCAGCCATGGACAGATACTCCATAATTCACCCCTCCACTTT | CASSHGQILHNSPLHF
NA | TRBJ2-3 | TRBV5-1 | NA | TGCGCCAGCAGCTTGGGGCTGGAGGGGCTCGGCACAGATACGCAGTATTTT | CASSLGLEGLGTDTQYF
NA | TRBJ2-5 | TRBV14 | NA | TGTGCCAGCAGCCTTCCCGGGCTCATCGGGGCAGAGACCCAGTACTTC | CASSLPGLIGAETQYF
NA | TRBJ1-4 | TRBV30 | few | TGTGCCTGGAGTTCCCCAGGGACCGAAAAACTGTTTTTT | CAWSSPGTEKLFF
NA | TRBJ2-3 | TRBV7-2 | NA | TGTGCCAGCAGCTTCCAGAAAGGGCGCGCAGATACGCAGTATTTT | CASSFQKGRADTQYF
NA | TRBJ2-3 | TRBV20-1 | NA | TGCAGTGCAGCTGGAGAGGGAGTTACAGATACGCAGTATTTT | CSAAGEGVTDTQYF
NA | TRBJ1-1 | TRBV15 | many | TGTGCCACCAGCGGTGTGAACACTGAAGCTTTCTTT | CATSGVNTEAFF
TRBD1 | TRBJ2-1 | TRBV28 | few | TGTGCCAGCAGTCCGCCGACAGGGAACGACAATGAGCAGTTCTTC | CASSPPTGNDNEQFF
NA | TRBJ2-1 | TRBV28 | few | TGTGCCAGCAGTTGGGGATTGCCCGACAATGAGCAGTTCTTC | CASSWGLPDNEQFF
NA | TRBJ2-5 | TRBV11-2 | few | TGTGCCAGCAGCACCTGGACGGACCAAGAGACCCAGTACTTC | CASSTWTDQETQYF
TRBD1 | TRBJ1-5 | TRBV7-2 | NA | TGTGCCAGCAGTTTCGCGGCAGGGGGCGAAGGTCAGCCCCAGCATTTT | CASSFAAGGEGQPQHF
TRBD2 | TRBJ2-2 | TRBV6-6 | many | TGTGCCAGCACCCTAGCGGGGGTCGGCGGGGAGCTGTTTTTT | CASTLAGVGGELFF
NA | TRBJ1-1 | TRBV10-1 | many | TGCGCCAGCAGTGAGGGACACCCGCTTAAAGCTTTCTTT | CASSEGHPLKAFF
NA | TRBJ1-2 | TRBV7-2 | many | TGTGCCAGCAGCTTAAACGGAGGCTATGGCTACACCTTC | CASSLNGGYGYTF
NA | TRBJ2-3 | TRBV9 | NA | TGTGCCAGCAGCCCAAAGACCCGACTGACAGATACGCAGTATTTT | CASSPKTRLTDTQYF
TRBD1 | TRBJ1-5 | TRBV29-1 | NA | TGCAGCGCGGGGACAGTCGATCAGCCCCAGCATTTT | CSAGTVDQPQHF
TRBD1 | TRBJ2-5 | TRBV7-2 | NA | TGTGCCAGCAGCCCCCAACCAGGGGGCGGCGGGGAGACCCAGTACTTC | CASSPQPGGGGETQYF
NA | TRBJ1-2 | TRBV12-3/TRBV12-4 | few | TGTGCCAGCAGTCATATGAACTATGGCTACACCTTC | CASSHMNYGYTF
NA | TRBJ2-3 | TRBV11-3 | many | TGTGCCAGCAGCTTACAGGGAATCCGGACAGATACGCAGTATTTT | CASSLQGIRTDTQYF
TRBD2 | TRBJ2-4 | TRBV12-3/TRBV12-4 | NA | TGTGCCAGCAGTCCGTGGACTAGCGGGGGGGCCAAGGCCAAAAACATTCAGTACTTC | CASSPWTSGGAKAKNIQYF
NA | TRBJ2-3 | TRBV4-1 | few | TGCGCCAGCAGCCTAGTGAGTGAAAGCACAGATACGCAGTATTTT | CASSLVSESTDTQYF
NA | TRBJ2-3 | TRBV9 | few | TGTGCCAGCTGCCGAACGCTAGCGTCCTCAGATACGCAGTATTTT | CASCRTLASSDTQYF
TRBD1 | TRBJ1-2 | TRBV10-2 | NA | TGCGCCAGCACTCTCGCGGACAGGAACTATGGCTACACCTTC | CASTLADRNYGYTF
TRBD1 | TRBJ1-1 | TRBV3-1 | many | TGTGCCAGCAGCCAAAGGACAGGCGACACTGAAGCTTTCTTT | CASSQRTGDTEAFF
TRBD1 | TRBJ1-1 | TRBV6-2/TRBV6-3 | many | TGTGCCAGCAGCCTCATCCGCAGGGGGCAGGTAGCTTTCTTT | CASSLIRRGQVAFF
TRBD2 | TRBJ2-3 | TRBV6-4 | many | TGTGCCAGCAGTGACTCAGTTGCGGGGGGGCCAGATACGCAGTATTTT | CASSDSVAGGPDTQYF
NA | TRBJ2-7 | TRBV28 | NA | TGTGCCAGCAGGACCTACAGCTCCTACGAGCAGTACTTC | CASRTYSSYEQYF
NA | TRBJ2-1 | TRBV4-3 | few | TGCGCCAGCAGCCAGCCAGACGGGAACAATGAGCAGTTCTTC | CASSQPDGNNEQFF
NA | TRBJ2-3 | TRBV7-6 | many | TGTGCCAGCAGCTCGGGCGTTGAAGATACGCAGTATTTT | CASSSGVEDTQYF
NA | TRBJ1-5 | TRBV3-1 | many | TGTGCCAGCAGCCAAGAGGTCGGACCCAATCAGCCCCAGCATTTT | CASSQEVGPNQPQHF
NA | TRBJ1-6 | TRBV12-3/TRBV12-4 | NA | TGTGCCACCGGAGAGGGCTCCTATAATTCACCCCTCCACTTT | CATGEGSYNSPLHF
NA | TRBJ1-6 | TRBV14 | many | TGTGCCAGCAGCCAATTGCAGAGGCCTGGCTCCTATAATTCACCCCTCCACTTT | CASSQLQRPGSYNSPLHF
NA | TRBJ1-4 | TRBV5-1 | few | TGCGCCAGCAGCTCCCAGATTGCAACTAATGAAAAACTGTTTTTT | CASSSQIATNEKLFF
NA | TRBJ2-2 | TRBV6-5 | NA | TGTGCCAGCAGTTACGGTCAAGTCGGGGAGCTGTTTTTT | CASSYGQVGELFF
NA | TRBJ2-1 | TRBV4-3 | few | TGCGCCAGCAGCCAAGAAGGGGAACAGGAAACTGAGCAGTTCTTC | CASSQEGEQETEQFF
TRBD2 | TRBJ2-5 | TRBV29-1 | NA | TGCAGCGTTGTTCGCGGCGGGGGAGAGACCCAGTACTTC | CSVVRGGGETQYF
NA | TRBJ1-6 | TRBV24-1 | many | TGTGCCACCCGACAGACCTATAATTCACCCCTCCACTTT | CATRQTYNSPLHF
TRBD2 | TRBJ2-5 | TRBV12-3/TRBV12-4 | many | TGTGCCAGCACCCGGGAGGGATGGGAGACCCAGTACTTC | CASTREGWETQYF
NA | TRBJ2-1 | TRBV7-2 | many | TGTGCCAGCAGCTCAATAGGCCTCTACAATGAGCAGTTCTTC | CASSSIGLYNEQFF
TRBD2 | TRBJ2-1 | TRBV10-2 | many | TGCGCCAGCAGTGAGCCTCTTGCACTGACTAGCGGGGGGGTGCATGAGGACAATGAGCAGTTCTTC | CASSEPLALTSGGVHEDNEQFF
NA | TRBJ1-5 | TRBV12-3/TRBV12-4 | NA | TGTGCCAGCAGTTTCAGGAGGACCAATCAGCCCCAGCATTTT | CASSFRRTNQPQHF